This entry lists 26 T cell receptor beta chains sequenced from one sample in a study of cytomegalovirus exposure and HLA in healthy donors. 13 Jbeta primers and 60 Vbeta primers were used for the PCR. Libraries were prepared by immunoSEQ multiplex PCR; TCRdb keeps only in-frame clonotypes and omits some of them. The top ten clones hold about 2.5% of a sample with about 88,000 clones, about 87% of them seen once. The sequenced sample consisted of PBMCs. These TCRs come from a young man in good health and CMV-seronegative.

The rearrangement links TRBV7-2 to TRBJ2-1, with 7 bases that match TRBD1. With 2 bases clipped from V and 5 bases from J, the junction kept 3 bases outside the gene matches. This CDR3 is built from 14 residues. Germline CDR1 and CDR2: SGHTA and FQGNSA. In DNA, the CDR3 is TGTGCCAGCAGCTTATCAGGGGGACACAATGAGCAGTTCTTC. This encodes CASSLSGGHNEQFF.

The chain links TRBV5-4 to TRBJ1-1; D is unclear. Trimming took off 4 bases at V and 5 bases at J, with 9 bases between the two ends. The CDR3 length is 12 residues. The germline V gene encodes CDR1 SGHNT and CDR2 YYREEE (reference sequence). CDR3 region: CASSLISTEAFF. The DNA of the CDR3 is TGTGCCAGCAGCCTAATTTCGACTGAAGCTTTCTTT.

This clone was picked up one time. This rearrangement joins TRBV18 to TRBJ2-3; 10 nucleotides agree with TRBD1. The CDR3 consists of 14 residues. Per germline, CDR1 KGHSH and CDR2 LQKENI. V lost 4 bases to trimming and J lost 7 bases; unmatched junction nucleotides: 5. This chain's CDR3 is CASSLDRGQNTQYF. CDR3 DNA sequence: TGTGCCAGCTCACTTGACAGGGGGCAGAATACGCAGTATTTT.

V and J are TRBV19 and TRBJ2-6; no reliable D call. This CDR3 spans 17 amino acids. V was cut by 5 bases and J by 4 bases, with 18 bases left in between. Per germline, CDR1 LNHDA and CDR2 SQIVND (reference sequence). The DNA for the CDR3 is TGTGCCAGTAGTCGGTCCGGCGTGTGGCGGGGGGCCAACGTCCTGACTTTC. The encoded protein is CASSRSGVWRGANVLTF.

The gene calls are TRBV9 and TRBJ2-2; tentatively, D is TRBD1 (6 bases). V was cut by 4 bases and J by 0 bases, with 16 bases left in between. The CDR3 runs 17 residues. CDR1 and CDR2 from the germline V gene are SGDLS and YYNGEE. CDR3 nucleotides: TGTGCCAGCAGCCTCCCCCGACAGGCGACGAACACCGGGGAGCTGTTTTTT. Amino acid sequence: CASSLPRQATNTGELFF. The full variable domain, completed using reference TRBV9 and TRBJ2-2, is DSGVTQTPKHLITATGQRVTLRCSPRSGDLSVYWYQQSLDQGLQFLIQYYNGEERAKGNILERFSAQQFPDLHSELNLSSLELGDSALYFCASSLPRQATNTGELFFGEGSRLTVL.

The rearrangement uses TRBV6-5 and TRBJ2-7, with 8 bases fitting TRBD1. V was pared by 4 bases and J by 0 bases, with 5 bases of the junction left unmatched. The CDR3 is made up of 15 amino acids. Germline V gives CDR1 MNHEY, CDR2 SVGAGI. In DNA form, the CDR3 reads TGTGCCAGCAGTTCAGGGGGCGCGGGCTCCTACGAGCAGTACTTC. Translating it yields CASSSGGAGSYEQYF.

The chain uses TRBV7-2 and TRBJ1-6, with 8 bases aligning to TRBD1. Germline V gene lookup returns CDR1 SGHTA and CDR2 FQGNSA. V was clipped by 2 bases and J by 8 bases; unmatched bases: 5. This CDR3 comprises 15 residues. The CDR3: CASSLLDRGYSPLHF. As DNA, the CDR3 is TGTGCCAGCAGCTTACTTGACAGGGGTTATTCACCCCTCCACTTT.

V usage is TRBV6-4 and J usage is TRBJ2-2; tentative D call: TRBD2 (5 bases). The V end was cut by 5 bases, the J end by 8 bases, with 15 bases between. CDR3 length: 14 amino acids. Germline values: CDR1 MRHNA, CDR2 SNTAGT. The CDR3 nucleotides are TGTGCCAGCAGTCCAGGACTTCCCCAAGGGGAGCTGTTTTTT. Translation gives CASSPGLPQGELFF.

This clone was detected only once. The V and J genes are TRBV7-3 and TRBJ2-2; 7 bases align to TRBD2. Trimming removed 3 bases from V and 3 bases from J; junction bases left unmatched: 1. The CDR3 has 14 amino acids. Germline V CDR1 and CDR2: SGHTA, FQGTGA. CDR3 sequence (DNA): TGTGCCAGCAGCTTTGCGGGGGACACCGGGGAGCTGTTTTTT. It yields the protein CASSFAGDTGELFF.

This clone was counted a single time. The genes are TRBV18 and TRBJ1-1, with D uncertain. Between the trimmed V and J ends, which lost 4 bases and 3 bases, there was a span of 9 bases. Germline V gene sequence: CDR1 KGHSH, CDR2 LQKENI. The CDR3 totals 13 residues. The chain's CDR3 is CASSRAGHTEAFF. CDR3 sequence (DNA): TGTGCCAGCTCACGGGCGGGCCACACTGAAGCTTTCTTT.

The CDR3 loop is CASSLSLKSGRPQNEQFF. The DNA of the CDR3 is TGCGCCAGCAGCTTGTCCCTCAAGAGCGGGAGGCCCCAAAATGAGCAGTTCTTC. The chain is built from TRBV5-1 and TRBJ2-1, with 9 positions matching TRBD2. The V gene end was trimmed by 1 base and the J gene end by 7 bases; junction bases not matched to a gene: 15. The CDR3 extends over 18 amino acids. CDR1 is SGHRS and CDR2 is YFSETQ in the germline V gene.

The genes are TRBV5-4 and TRBJ1-2; a possible D gene is TRBD1 (5 bases). Trimming left V 2 bases short and J 2 bases short, with 10 bases between. CDR1 is SGHNT and CDR2 is YYREEE in the germline V gene (reference sequence). There are 14 residues in the CDR3. CDR3 residues: CASSLIGGNYGYTF. CDR3 sequence (DNA): TGTGCCAGCAGCTTAATCGGGGGAAACTATGGCTACACCTTC. The full variable domain, in which reference TRBV5-4 and TRBJ1-2 provide the parts outside the CDR3, is ETGVTQSPTHLIKTRGQQVTLRCSSQSGHNTVSWYQQALGQGPQFIFQYYREEENGRGNFPPRFSGLQFPNYSSELNVNALELDDSALYLCASSLIGGNYGYTFGSGTRLTVV.

The chain has TRBV4-2 and TRBJ1-1; D may be TRBD1 (5 bases). V shed 5 bases and J shed 0 bases, with 10 bases lying between them. This CDR3 spans 14 amino acids. Germline values: CDR1 LGHNA, CDR2 YNFKEQ. CDR3 bases: TGTGCCAGCAGCTACGACAGATTGAACACTGAAGCTTTCTTT. Translation gives CASSYDRLNTEAFF.

The chain uses TRBV2 and TRBJ2-3; D perhaps matches TRBD1 (6 bases). Germline CDR1 reads SNHLY; CDR2 reads FYNNEI. With 2 bases removed from V and 3 bases from J, the gap between germline ends came to 12 bases. The CDR3 is made up of 15 amino acids. The CDR3 DNA reads TGTGCCAGCAGTGAACGACAGGACGAAACAGATACGCAGTATTTT. It is translated as CASSERQDETDTQYF.

J is TRBJ2-5 and V is TRBV7-9; 7 bases are shared with TRBD2. Near its end, the DNA agrees better with TRBJ2-7, so the J call may be wrong. There are 15 residues in the CDR3. Per germline, CDR1 SEHNR and CDR2 FQNEAQ (reference sequence). The CDR3 nucleotides are TGTGCCAGCAGCTTAGAAATCGGGGGGTCTTACGAGCAGTACTTC. Translating gives CASSLEIGGSYEQYF.

This sequence joins TRBV7-2 and TRBJ1-2, with TRBD1 identical over 7 bases. The CDR3 is 15 amino acids. The germline CDR1 and CDR2 sequences are SGHTA and FQGNSA. V dropped 4 bases and J dropped 4; count of bases not matched to a gene: 9. The CDR3 reads CASSSRQGITYGYTF. The CDR3 DNA reads TGTGCCAGCAGCTCTCGACAGGGAATTACCTATGGCTACACCTTC.

The chain links TRBV2 to TRBJ2-4, with a tentative D call TRBD1 (5 bases). CDR3 length: 15 residues. V lost 6 bases and J lost 1, with 13 bases in between. CDR1 and CDR2 (germline): SNHLY, FYNNEI. In DNA, the CDR3 is TGTGCCAGCAGGTCCGAGAAGGGGGCCAAAAACATTCAGTACTTC. Translation: CASRSEKGAKNIQYF.

The sample holds one count of this clone. V and J are TRBV11-1 and TRBJ2-5; TRBD2 agrees at 7 bases. TRBJ2-7 explains the end of the DNA better; the J call may be wrong. The CDR3 consists of 14 residues. Per the germline V gene, CDR1 is SGHAT and CDR2 is FQDESV (reference sequence). In DNA, the CDR3 is TGTGCCAGCCAACGAGAGCGGGACTATCACGAGCAGTACTTC. Its protein is CASQRERDYHEQYF.

V gene TRBV6-5 combines with J gene TRBJ1-5; D gene ambiguous. This CDR3 has 13 residues. The ends were cut back, 5 bases at V and 9 bases at J, with 14 bases in the middle. The germline gives CDR1 MNHEY, CDR2 SVGAGI. The CDR3 region has the DNA TGTGCCAGCAGTACGGAGGGTAGCGGGCCCCAGCATTTT. Amino acids: CASSTEGSGPQHF.

V and J are TRBV18 and TRBJ1-1; 11 bases map to TRBD1. The CDR3 has 15 residues. CDR1 is KGHSH and CDR2 is LQKENI in the germline V gene. The ends lost 3 bases at V and 4 bases at J; junction bases unmatched: 4. CDR3 sequence reads: CASSPDRGPSTEAFF. The CDR3 nucleotides read TGTGCCAGCTCACCGGACAGGGGGCCGAGCACTGAAGCTTTCTTT.

This clone was picked up a small number of times. This chain uses TRBV7-9 with TRBJ1-1, with 7 bases fitting TRBD1. J was trimmed by 0 bases and V by 7 bases; bases with no gene match: 5. This CDR3 region has 14 residues. The germline V gene has CDR1 SEHNR and CDR2 FQNEAQ (reference sequence). The CDR3 DNA is TGTGCCAGCACCCGGGGACAGCTGAACACTGAAGCTTTCTTT. Protein sequence: CASTRGQLNTEAFF.

CDR3 loop: CASSLVSKNIQYF. The DNA for the CDR3 is TGTGCCAGCAGCCTCGTGTCCAAAAACATTCAGTACTTC. The chain carries TRBV28 and TRBJ2-4; D unresolved. The CDR3 totals 13 residues. CDR1 and CDR2 (germline): MDHEN, SYDVKM. The V gene lost 6 bases and the J gene lost 2 bases, with 8 bases spanning the gap.

This chain joins TRBV28 and TRBJ2-7, with 12 positions matching TRBD2. With 4 bases clipped from V and 4 bases from J, the junction kept 11 bases outside the gene matches. The CDR3 runs 17 residues. The V gene's germline CDR1 is MDHEN and CDR2 SYDVKM. CDR3 in DNA: TGTGCCAGCAGTTCCCAACCTGGACTAGCGGGGCATTACGAGCAGTACTTC. This gives the protein CASSSQPGLAGHYEQYF.

The rearrangement joins TRBV27 to TRBJ2-1; 16 nucleotides match TRBD2. Trimming took 4 bases from V and 9 from J; bases not matched to a gene: 9. This CDR3 is 17 amino acids long. The germline V gene has CDR1 MNHEY and CDR2 SMNVEV (reference sequence). CDR3 bases: TGTGCCAGCAGTTCGGGACTAGCGGGAGGGCGGGTTAGTGAGCAGTTCTTC. Its translation: CASSSGLAGGRVSEQFF.

The V call is TRBV28, the J call TRBJ2-5, with 10 bases identical to TRBD1. Germline loops: CDR1 MDHEN, CDR2 SYDVKM. Germline trimming cut 6 bases from V and 12 bases from J; bases unmatched to any gene: 13. There are 14 residues in the CDR3. The CDR3, as DNA: TGTGCCAGCAGGGTCGGGACAGGGGTTATTCGAGAGTACTTC. Amino acid sequence: CASRVGTGVIREYF.

J is TRBJ1-2 and V is TRBV25-1; 9 positions agree with TRBD1. CDR3 length: 16 residues. V shed 4 bases and J 6 bases; nucleotides not matched to a gene: 12. Germline values: CDR1 MGHDK, CDR2 SYGVNS. The CDR3 DNA follows: TGTGCCAGCAGTGCACCAATCGGACAGGGGATCAATGGCTACACCTTC. It translates to CASSAPIGQGINGYTF.